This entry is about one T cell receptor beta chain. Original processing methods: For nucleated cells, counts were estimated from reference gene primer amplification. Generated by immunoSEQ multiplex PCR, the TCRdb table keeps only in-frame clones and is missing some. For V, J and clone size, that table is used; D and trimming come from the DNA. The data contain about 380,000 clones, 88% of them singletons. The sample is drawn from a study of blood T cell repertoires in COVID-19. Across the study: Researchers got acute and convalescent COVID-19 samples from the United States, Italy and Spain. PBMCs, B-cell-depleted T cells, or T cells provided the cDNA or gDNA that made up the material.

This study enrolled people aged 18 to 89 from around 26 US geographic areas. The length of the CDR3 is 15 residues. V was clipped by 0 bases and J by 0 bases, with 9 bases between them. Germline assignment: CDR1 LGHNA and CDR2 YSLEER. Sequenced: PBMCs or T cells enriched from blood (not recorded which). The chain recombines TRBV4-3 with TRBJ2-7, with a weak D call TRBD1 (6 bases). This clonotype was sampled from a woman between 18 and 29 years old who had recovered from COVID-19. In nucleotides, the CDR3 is TGCGCCAGCAGCCAAGATAGGACAGTCTCCTACGAGCAGTACTTC. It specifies CASSQDRTVSYEQYF.